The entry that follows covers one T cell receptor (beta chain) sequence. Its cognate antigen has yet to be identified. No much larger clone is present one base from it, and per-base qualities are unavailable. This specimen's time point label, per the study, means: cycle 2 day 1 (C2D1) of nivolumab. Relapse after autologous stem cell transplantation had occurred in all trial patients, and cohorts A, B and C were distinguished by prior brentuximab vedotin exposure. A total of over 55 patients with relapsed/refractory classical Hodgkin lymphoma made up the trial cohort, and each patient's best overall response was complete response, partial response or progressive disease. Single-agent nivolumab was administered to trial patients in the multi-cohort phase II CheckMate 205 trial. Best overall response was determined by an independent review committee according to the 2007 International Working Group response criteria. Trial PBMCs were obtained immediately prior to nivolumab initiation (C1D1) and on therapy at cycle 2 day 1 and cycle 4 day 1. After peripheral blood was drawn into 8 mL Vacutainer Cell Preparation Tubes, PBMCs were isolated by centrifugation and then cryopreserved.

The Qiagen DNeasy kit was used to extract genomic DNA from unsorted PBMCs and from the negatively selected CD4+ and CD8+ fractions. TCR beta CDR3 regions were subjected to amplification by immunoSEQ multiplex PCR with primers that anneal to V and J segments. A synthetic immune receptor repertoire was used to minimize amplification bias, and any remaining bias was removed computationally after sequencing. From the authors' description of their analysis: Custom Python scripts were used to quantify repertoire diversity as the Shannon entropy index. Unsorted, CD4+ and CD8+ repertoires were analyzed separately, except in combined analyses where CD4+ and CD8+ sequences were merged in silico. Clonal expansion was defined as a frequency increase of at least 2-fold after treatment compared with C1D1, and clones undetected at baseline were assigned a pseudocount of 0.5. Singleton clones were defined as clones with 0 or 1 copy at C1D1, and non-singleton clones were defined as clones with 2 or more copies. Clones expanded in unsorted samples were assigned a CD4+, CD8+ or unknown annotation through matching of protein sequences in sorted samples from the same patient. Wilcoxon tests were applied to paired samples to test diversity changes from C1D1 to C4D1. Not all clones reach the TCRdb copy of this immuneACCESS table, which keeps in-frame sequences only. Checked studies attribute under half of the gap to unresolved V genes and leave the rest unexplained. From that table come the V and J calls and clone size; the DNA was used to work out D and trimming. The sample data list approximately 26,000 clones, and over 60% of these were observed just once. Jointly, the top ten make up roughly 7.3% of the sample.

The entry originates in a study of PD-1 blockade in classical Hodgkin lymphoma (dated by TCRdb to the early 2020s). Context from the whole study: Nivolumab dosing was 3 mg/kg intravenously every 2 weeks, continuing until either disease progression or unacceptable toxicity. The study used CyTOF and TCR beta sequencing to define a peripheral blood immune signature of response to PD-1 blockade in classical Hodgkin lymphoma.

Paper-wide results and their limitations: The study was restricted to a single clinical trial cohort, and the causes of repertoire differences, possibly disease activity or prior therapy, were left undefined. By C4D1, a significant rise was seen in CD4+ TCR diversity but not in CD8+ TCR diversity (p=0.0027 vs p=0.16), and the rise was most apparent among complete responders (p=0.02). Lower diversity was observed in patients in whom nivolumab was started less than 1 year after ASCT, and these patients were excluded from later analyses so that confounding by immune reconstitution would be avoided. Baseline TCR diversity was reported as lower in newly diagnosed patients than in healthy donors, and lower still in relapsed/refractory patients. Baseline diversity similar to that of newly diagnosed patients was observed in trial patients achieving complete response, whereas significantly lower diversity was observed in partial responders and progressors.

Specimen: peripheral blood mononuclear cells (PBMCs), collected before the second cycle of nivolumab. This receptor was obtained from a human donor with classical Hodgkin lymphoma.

The nucleotides read TGTGCCAGCGCAAGATACAAGGACACCGGGGAGCTGTTTTTT. Its protein is CASARYKDTGELFF. This chain is built from TRBV7-6 and TRBJ2-2, with the D gene not confidently named. In the germline V gene, CDR1 corresponds to SGHVS and CDR2 to FNYEAQ. V is reduced by 8 bases and J by 3 bases, leaving a spacing of 13 bases between them. CDR3 length: 14 amino acids, cysteine to phenylalanine. Of all the DNA, just the CDR3 is kept, 42 bases in frame from base 1. Joined to the reference TRBV7-6 and TRBJ2-2 proteins, this CDR3 gives the full variable domain: GAGVSQSPRYKVTKRGQDVALRCDPISGHVSLYWYRQALGQGPEFLTYFNYEAQQDKSGLPNDRFSAERPEGSISTLTIQRTEQRDSAMYRCASARYKDTGELFFGEGSRLTVL.